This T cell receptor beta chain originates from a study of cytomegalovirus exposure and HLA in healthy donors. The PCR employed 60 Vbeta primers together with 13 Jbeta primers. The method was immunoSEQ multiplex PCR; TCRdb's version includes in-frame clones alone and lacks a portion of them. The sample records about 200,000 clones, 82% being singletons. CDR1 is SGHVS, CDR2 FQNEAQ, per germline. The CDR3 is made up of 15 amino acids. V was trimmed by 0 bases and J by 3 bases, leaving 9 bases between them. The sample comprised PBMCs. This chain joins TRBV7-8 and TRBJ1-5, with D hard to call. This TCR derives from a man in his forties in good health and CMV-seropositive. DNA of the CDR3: TGTGCCAGCAGCTTAGCGAGCGGCCCCAATCAGCCCCAGCATTTT. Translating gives CASSLASGPNQPQHF.